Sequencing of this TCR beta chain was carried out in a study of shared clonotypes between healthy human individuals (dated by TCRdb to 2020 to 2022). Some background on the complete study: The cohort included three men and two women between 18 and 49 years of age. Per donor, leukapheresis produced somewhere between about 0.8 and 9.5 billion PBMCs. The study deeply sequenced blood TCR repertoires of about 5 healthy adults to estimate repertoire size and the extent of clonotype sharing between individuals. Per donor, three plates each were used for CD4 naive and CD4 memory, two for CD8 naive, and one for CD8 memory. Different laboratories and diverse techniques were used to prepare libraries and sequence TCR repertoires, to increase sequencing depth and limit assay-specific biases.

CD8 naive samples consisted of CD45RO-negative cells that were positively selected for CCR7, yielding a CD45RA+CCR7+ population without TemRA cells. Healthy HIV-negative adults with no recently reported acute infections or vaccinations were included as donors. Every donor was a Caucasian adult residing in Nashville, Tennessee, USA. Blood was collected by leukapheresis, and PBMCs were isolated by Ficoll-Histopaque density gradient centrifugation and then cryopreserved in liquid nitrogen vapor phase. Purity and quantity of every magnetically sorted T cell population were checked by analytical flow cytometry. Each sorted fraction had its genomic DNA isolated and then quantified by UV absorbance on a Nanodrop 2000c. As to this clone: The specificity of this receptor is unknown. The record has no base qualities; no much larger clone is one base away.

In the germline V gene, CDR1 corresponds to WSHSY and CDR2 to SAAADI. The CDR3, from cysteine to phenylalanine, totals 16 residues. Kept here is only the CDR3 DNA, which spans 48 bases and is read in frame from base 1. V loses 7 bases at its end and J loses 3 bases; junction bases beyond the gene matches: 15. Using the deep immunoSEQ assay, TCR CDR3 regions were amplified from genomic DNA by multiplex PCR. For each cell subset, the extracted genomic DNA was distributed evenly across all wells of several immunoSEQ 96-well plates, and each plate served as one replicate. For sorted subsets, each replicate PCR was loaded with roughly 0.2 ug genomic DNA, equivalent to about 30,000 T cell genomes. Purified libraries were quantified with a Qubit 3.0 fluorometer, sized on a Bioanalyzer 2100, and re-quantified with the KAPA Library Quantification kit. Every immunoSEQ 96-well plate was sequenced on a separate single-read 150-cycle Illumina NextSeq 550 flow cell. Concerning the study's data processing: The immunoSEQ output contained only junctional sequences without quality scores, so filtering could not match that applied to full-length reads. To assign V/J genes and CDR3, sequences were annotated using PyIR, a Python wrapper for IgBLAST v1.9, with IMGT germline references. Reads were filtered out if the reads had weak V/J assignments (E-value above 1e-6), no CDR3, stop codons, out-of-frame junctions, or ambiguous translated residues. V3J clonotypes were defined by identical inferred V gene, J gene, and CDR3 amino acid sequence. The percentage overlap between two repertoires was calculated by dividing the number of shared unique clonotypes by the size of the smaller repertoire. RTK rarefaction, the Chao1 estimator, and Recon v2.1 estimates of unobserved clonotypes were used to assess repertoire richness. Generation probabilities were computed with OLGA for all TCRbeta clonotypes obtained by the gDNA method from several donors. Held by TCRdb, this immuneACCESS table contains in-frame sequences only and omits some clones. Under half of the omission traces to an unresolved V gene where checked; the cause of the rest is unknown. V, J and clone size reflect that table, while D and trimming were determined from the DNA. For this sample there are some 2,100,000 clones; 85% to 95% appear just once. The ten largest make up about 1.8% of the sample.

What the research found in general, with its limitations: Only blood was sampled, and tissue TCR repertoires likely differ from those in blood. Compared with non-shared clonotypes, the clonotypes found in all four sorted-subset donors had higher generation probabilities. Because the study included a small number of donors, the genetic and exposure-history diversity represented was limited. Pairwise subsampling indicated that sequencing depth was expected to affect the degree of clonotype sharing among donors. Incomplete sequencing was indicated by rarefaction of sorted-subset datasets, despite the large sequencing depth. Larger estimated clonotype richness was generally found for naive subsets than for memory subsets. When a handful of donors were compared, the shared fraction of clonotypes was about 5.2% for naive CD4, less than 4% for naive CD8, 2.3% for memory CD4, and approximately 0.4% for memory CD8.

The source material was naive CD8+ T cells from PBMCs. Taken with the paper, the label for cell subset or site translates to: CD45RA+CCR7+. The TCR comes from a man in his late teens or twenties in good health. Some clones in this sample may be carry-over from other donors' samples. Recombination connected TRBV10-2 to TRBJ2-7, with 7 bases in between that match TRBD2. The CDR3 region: CASIEVVERGGYEQYF. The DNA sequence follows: TGCGCCAGCATCGAGGTGGTGGAGCGGGGTGGCTACGAGCAGTACTTC.